This T cell receptor (beta chain) was recovered during a study of blood T cell repertoires in COVID-19. Across the study: T cells, B-cell-depleted T cells, or PBMCs supplied cDNA or gDNA.

In the source study's methods: Estimated nucleated cell counts came from reference gene primer amplification. This table comes from immunoSEQ multiplex PCR, and its TCRdb copy is limited to in-frame clones, with some not included. V, J and clone size were drawn from that table, and D and trimming were deduced from the DNA. The top ten clones hold roughly 1.2% of a sample with approximately 74,000 clones, around 89% of them seen once. Trimming took 8 bases from V and 4 from J; bases not matched to a gene: 8. CDR3 length: 14 residues. The germline gives CDR1 SGHVS, CDR2 FQNEAQ. V is TRBV7-8 and J is TRBJ2-3; 8 bases align to TRBD1. What was sequenced was peripheral blood. The sequence derives from an older woman with acute or convalescent COVID-19. In DNA, the CDR3 is TGTGCCAGCTTCAGGGGGCGTCGGGCAGATACGCAGTATTTT. Translating it yields CASFRGRRADTQYF.